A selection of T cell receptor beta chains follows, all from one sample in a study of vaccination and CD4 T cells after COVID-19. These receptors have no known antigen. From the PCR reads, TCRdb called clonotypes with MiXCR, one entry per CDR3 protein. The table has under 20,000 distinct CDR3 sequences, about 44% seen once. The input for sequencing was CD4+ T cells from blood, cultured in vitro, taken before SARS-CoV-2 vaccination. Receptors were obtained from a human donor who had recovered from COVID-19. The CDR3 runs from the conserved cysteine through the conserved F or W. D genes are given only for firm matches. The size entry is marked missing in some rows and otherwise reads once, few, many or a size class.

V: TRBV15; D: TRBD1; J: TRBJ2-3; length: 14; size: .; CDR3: CATSRGQGADTQYF; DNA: TGTGCCACCAGCCGCGGACAGGGGGCAGATACGCAGTATTTT
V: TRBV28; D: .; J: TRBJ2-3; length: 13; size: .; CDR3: CASSFPGTDTQYF; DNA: TGTGCCAGCAGTTTCCCCGGCACAGATACGCAGTATTTT
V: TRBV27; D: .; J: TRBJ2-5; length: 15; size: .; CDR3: CASSLSRGTQETQYF; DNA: TGTGCCAGCAGTTTATCGCGGGGAACTCAAGAGACCCAGTACTTC
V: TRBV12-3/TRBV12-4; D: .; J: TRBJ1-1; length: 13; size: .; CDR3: CASRGTTNTEAFF; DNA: TGTGCCAGCAGGGGGACAACGAACACTGAAGCTTTCTTT
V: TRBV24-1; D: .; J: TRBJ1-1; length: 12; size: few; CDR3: CATRGDGYEAFF; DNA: TGTGCCACCAGGGGGGACGGGTATGAAGCTTTCTTT
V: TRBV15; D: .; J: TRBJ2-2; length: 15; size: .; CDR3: CATSRDMGNTGELFF; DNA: TGTGCCACCAGCAGAGATATGGGGAACACCGGGGAGCTGTTTTTT
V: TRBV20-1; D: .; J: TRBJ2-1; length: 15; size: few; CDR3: CSARGTGGAYNEQFF; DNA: TGCAGTGCTAGGGGTACGGGGGGCGCCTACAATGAGCAGTTCTTC
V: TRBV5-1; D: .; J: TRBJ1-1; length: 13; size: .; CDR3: CASRRGENTEAFF; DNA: TGCGCCAGCAGGCGGGGTGAGAACACTGAAGCTTTCTTT
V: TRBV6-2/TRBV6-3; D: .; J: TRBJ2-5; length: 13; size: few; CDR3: CASNHGSKETQYF; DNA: TGTGCCAGCAACCACGGTTCCAAGGAGACCCAGTACTTC
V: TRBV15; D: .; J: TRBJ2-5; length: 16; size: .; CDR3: CATSRDVGGPGETQYF; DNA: TGTGCCACCAGCAGAGATGTGGGGGGGCCCGGGGAGACCCAGTACTTC
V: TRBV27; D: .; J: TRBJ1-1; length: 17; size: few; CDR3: CASSVGNDRTFPTEAFF; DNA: TGTGCCAGCAGCGTGGGGAATGACAGGACGTTTCCAACTGAAGCTTTCTTT
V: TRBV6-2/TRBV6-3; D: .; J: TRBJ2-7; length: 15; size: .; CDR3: CASSYSIQISYEQYF; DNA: TGTGCCAGCAGTTACTCGATACAGATCTCCTACGAGCAGTACTTC
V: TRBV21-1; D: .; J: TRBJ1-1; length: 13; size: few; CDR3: CASSRDRGYEAFF; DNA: TGTGCCAGCAGCAGAGACAGGGGGTATGAAGCTTTCTTT
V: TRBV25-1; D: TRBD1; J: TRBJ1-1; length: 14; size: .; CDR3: CASRNTGENTEAFF; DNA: TGTGCCAGCAGAAACACAGGGGAGAACACTGAAGCTTTCTTT
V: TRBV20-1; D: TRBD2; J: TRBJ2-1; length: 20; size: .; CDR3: CSAERLAGSGRGGSYNEQFF; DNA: TGCAGTGCCGAACGACTAGCGGGATCCGGAAGGGGTGGCTCCTACAATGAGCAGTTCTTC
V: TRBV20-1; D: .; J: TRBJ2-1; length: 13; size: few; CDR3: CSARVGSPHEQFF; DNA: TGCAGTGCTAGAGTCGGATCCCCCCATGAGCAGTTCTTC
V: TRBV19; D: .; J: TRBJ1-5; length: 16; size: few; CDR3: CASSIVQGDSNQPQHF; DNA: TGTGCCAGTAGTATCGTCCAGGGAGATAGCAATCAGCCCCAGCATTTT
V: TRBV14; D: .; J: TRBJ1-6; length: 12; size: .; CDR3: CASSLLNSPLHF; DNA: TGTGCCAGCAGCCTGCTTAATTCACCCCTCCACTTT
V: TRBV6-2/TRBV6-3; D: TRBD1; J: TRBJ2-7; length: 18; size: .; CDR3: CASSYSFRQGQGINEQYF; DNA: TGTGCCAGCAGTTACTCGTTTCGCCAGGGACAGGGGATCAACGAGCAGTACTTC
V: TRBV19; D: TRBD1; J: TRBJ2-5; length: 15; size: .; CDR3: CASSIGTGVQETQYF; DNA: TGTGCCAGTAGTATAGGGACAGGGGTTCAAGAGACCCAGTACTTC
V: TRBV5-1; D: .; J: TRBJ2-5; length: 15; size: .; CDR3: CASSLEGRNQETQYF; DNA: TGCGCCAGCAGCTTGGAGGGACGGAACCAAGAGACCCAGTACTTC
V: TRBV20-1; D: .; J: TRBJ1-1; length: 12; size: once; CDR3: CSARPLRGEAFF; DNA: TGCAGTGCTAGACCTCTCAGGGGTGAAGCTTTCTTT
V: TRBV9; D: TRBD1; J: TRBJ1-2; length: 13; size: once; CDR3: CASSRQGSYGYTF; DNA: TGTGCCAGCAGCCGACAGGGGAGCTATGGCTACACCTTC
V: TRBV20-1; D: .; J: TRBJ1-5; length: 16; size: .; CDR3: CSAALDSELSNQPQHF; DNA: TGCAGTGCTGCCCTGGACAGCGAATTAAGCAATCAGCCCCAGCATTTT
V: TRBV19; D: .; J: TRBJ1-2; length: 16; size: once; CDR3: CASSIDGSGASGGYTF; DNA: TGTGCCAGTAGTATAGATGGTTCAGGGGCGTCGGGAGGCTACACCTTC
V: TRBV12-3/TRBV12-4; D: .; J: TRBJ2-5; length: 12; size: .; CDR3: CASSRIVETQYF; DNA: TGTGCCAGCAGCCGAATCGTGGAGACCCAGTACTTC
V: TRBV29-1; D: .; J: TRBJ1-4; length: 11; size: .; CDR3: CSVESGEKLFF; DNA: TGCAGCGTTGAATCGGGGGAAAAACTGTTTTTT
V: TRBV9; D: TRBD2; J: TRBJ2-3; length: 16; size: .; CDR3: CASSVVGLAKTDTQYF; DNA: TGTGCCAGCAGCGTAGTGGGACTAGCGAAGACAGATACGCAGTATTTT
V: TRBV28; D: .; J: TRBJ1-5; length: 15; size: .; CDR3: CASRRDGPSNQPQHF; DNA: TGTGCCAGCAGACGCGACGGGCCCAGCAATCAGCCCCAGCATTTT
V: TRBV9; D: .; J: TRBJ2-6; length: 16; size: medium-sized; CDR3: CASSVGWASGANVLTF; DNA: TGTGCCAGCAGCGTGGGGTGGGCTTCTGGGGCCAACGTCCTGACTTTC
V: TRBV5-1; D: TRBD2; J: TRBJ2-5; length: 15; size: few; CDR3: CASSLFSGGQETQYF; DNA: TGCGCCAGCAGCTTGTTTAGCGGGGGGCAAGAGACCCAGTACTTC
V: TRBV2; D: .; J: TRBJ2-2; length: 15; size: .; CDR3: CASSPRVGNTGELFF; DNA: TGTGCCAGCAGCCCTCGTGTAGGGAACACCGGGGAGCTGTTTTTT
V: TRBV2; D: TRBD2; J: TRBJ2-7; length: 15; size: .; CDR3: CASSEAELAGNEQYF; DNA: TGTGCCAGCAGTGAAGCCGAACTAGCGGGGAACGAGCAGTACTTC
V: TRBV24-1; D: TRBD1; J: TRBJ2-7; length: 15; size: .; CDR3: CATSDSGQGHYEQYF; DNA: TGTGCCACCAGTGATTCGGGACAGGGACACTACGAGCAGTACTTC
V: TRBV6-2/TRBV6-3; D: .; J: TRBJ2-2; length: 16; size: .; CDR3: CARFVAGDTYTGELFF; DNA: TGTGCCAGGTTCGTGGCGGGGGACACTTACACCGGGGAGCTGTTTTTT
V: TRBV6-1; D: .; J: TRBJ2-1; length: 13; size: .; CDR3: CASSEESYNEQFF; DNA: TGTGCCAGCAGTGAAGAATCCTACAATGAGCAGTTCTTC
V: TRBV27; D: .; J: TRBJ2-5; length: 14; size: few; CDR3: CASSPGPAQETQYF; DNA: TGTGCCAGCAGTCCGGGTCCGGCACAAGAGACCCAGTACTTC
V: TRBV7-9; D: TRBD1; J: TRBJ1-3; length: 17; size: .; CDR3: CASSLDSGQVRRNTIYF; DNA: TGTGCCAGCAGCTTAGATTCTGGACAGGTCAGGAGAAACACCATATATTTT
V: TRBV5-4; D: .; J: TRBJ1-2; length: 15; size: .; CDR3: CASSLEAGESYGYTF; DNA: TGTGCCAGCAGCTTGGAAGCAGGGGAGAGCTATGGCTACACCTTC
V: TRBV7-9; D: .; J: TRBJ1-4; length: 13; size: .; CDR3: CASSVGVWEKLFF; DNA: TGTGCCAGCAGCGTGGGAGTTTGGGAAAAACTGTTTTTT
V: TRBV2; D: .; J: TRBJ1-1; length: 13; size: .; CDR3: CASNTFRHIGAFF; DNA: TGTGCCAGCAATACTTTCAGGCATATTGGGGCTTTCTTT
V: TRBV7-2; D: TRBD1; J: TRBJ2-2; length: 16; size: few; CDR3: CASSFSTGGLPGELFF; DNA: TGTGCCAGCAGCTTCTCGACAGGGGGCCTTCCCGGGGAGCTGTTTTTT
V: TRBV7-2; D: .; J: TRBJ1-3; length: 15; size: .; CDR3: CASSLRWSSGNTIYF; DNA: TGTGCCAGCAGCTTGCGGTGGTCCTCTGGAAACACCATATATTTT
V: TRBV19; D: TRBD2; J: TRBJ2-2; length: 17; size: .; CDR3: CASTGLAGEYVTGELFF; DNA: TGTGCCAGTACGGGTCTAGCGGGAGAGTATGTCACCGGGGAGCTGTTTTTT
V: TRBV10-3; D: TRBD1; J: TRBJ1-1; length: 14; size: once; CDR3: CAISPGTGVTEAFF; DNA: TGTGCCATCTCCCCCGGGACAGGGGTGACTGAAGCTTTCTTT
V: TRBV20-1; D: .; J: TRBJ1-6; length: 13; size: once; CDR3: CRARGTVNSPLHF; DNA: TGCAGAGCTAGGGGGACGGTTAATTCACCCCTCCACTTT
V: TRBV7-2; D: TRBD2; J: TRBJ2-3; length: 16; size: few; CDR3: CASSLGLAGGVDTQYF; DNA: TGTGCCAGCAGCCTAGGACTAGCGGGGGGTGTGGATACGCAGTATTTT